This T cell receptor beta chain was found in a study of T cells in Graves' hyperthyroidism and ophthalmopathy. CDR3 length equals 14 residues. Per germline, CDR1 SEHNR and CDR2 FQNEAQ (reference sequence). PBMCs came from about 10 ml fresh peripheral blood. The study's findings and limits: The blood repertoire included most of the expanded thyroid clonotypes above 0.001.

Remarks on this clonotype: Its antigen is currently unknown. A read error may be the cause here, since a much bigger clone is one base away.

What was amplified from RNA transcripts were TCR beta CDR3 regions. First-round RT-PCR targeting the TCR CDR3 was performed with the HTBI primer set. Using its own MiXCR run on the multiplex PCR reads, TCRdb lists one record per CDR3 protein. This sample has approximately 720,000 distinct CDR3 sequences, with over 15% found just once. The chain employs TRBV7-9 and TRBJ1-2; no reliable D call. The sample consisted of blood. The TCR was taken from a woman aged 45-65 years with Graves' hyperthyroidism that later progressed to Graves' ophthalmopathy. CDR3 protein: CANSLAVGDYGYTF. DNA for the CDR3: TGTGCCAACAGCTTAGCGGTTGGAGACTATGGCTACACCTTC.